This is a list of T cell receptor beta chains from one sample in a study of regulatory dendritic cells for organ transplantation. The data were produced by immunoSEQ multiplex PCR, yet TCRdb's version contains in-frame clones alone and is incomplete. The repertoire consists of nearly 11,000 clones, with about 81% occurring once and the leading ten covering 2% to 3%. Their antigen targets remain unknown. What was sequenced was memory CD4+ T cells from blood cultured with regulatory dendritic cells. The receptors shown here come from a human donor in good health. The CDR3 runs from the conserved cysteine through the conserved F or W. A D gene is named only where the DNA matches it firmly. Size is omitted from some rows. Given values are once, few, many or a class for expanded clones.

V gene	D gene	J gene	clone size	CDR3 protein	CDR3 DNA
TRBV6-1	TRBD1	TRBJ1-2	-	CASSGPTGDTWAGGYTF	TGTGCCAGCAGTGGGCCGACAGGGGATACGTGGGCTGGTGGCTACACCTTC
TRBV5-1	-	TRBJ2-3	-	CASKGLMTSTDTQYF	TGCGCCAGCAAGGGACTGATGACTAGCACAGATACGCAGTATTTT
TRBV29-1	-	TRBJ2-5	-	CSVERGFQETQYF	TGCAGCGTTGAACGAGGGTTTCAAGAGACCCAGTACTTC
TRBV4-3	-	TRBJ1-5	few	CASSQDVGGAEPQHF	TGCGCCAGCAGCCAAGATGTGGGGGGGGCTGAGCCCCAGCATTTT
TRBV7-9	-	TRBJ1-1	-	CASSLTGGSGEAFF	TGTGCCAGCAGCCTAACCGGGGGTTCAGGTGAAGCTTTCTTT
TRBV6-6	-	TRBJ1-4	-	CASSYSYLNEKLFF	TGTGCCAGCAGTTACTCGTACCTAAATGAAAAACTGTTTTTT
TRBV11-2	-	TRBJ2-3	-	CASSLGSERQYF	TGTGCCAGCAGCTTAGGGTCGGAGAGGCAGTATTTT
TRBV5-1	-	TRBJ1-1	-	CASSLESSEAFF	TGCGCCAGCAGCTTGGAATCTTCTGAAGCTTTCTTT
TRBV10-3	TRBD1	TRBJ1-2	-	CAISESQGVGWNGYTF	TGTGCCATCAGTGAGTCACAGGGGGTCGGCTGGAATGGCTACACCTTC
TRBV13	TRBD1	TRBJ1-1	-	CASSPMDRVTTEAFF	TGTGCCAGCAGCCCAATGGACAGGGTAACCACTGAAGCTTTCTTT
TRBV7-2	-	TRBJ1-6	-	CASSFGVPGNSPLHF	TGTGCCAGCAGCTTTGGCGTACCGGGTAATTCACCCCTCCACTTT
TRBV5-1	TRBD1	TRBJ1-1	-	CASSVVTGGNTEAFF	TGCGCCAGCAGCGTCGTGACAGGGGGGAACACTGAAGCTTTCTTT
TRBV7-2	-	TRBJ2-3	-	CASSRQGGVSDTQYF	TGTGCCAGCAGTCGCCAGGGGGGCGTATCAGATACGCAGTATTTT
TRBV7-3	TRBD2	TRBJ2-1	-	CASSLTSGGREEQFF	TGTGCCAGCAGCTTAACTAGCGGGGGCCGGGAGGAGCAGTTCTTC
TRBV7-9	TRBD2	TRBJ2-5	-	CASRPFRSGGAGETQYF	TGTGCCAGCAGGCCCTTCAGGAGCGGGGGGGCCGGGGAGACCCAGTACTTC
TRBV5-5	-	TRBJ1-1	-	CASSMRHPGTEAFF	TGTGCCAGCAGCATGCGCCACCCAGGCACTGAAGCTTTCTTT
TRBV12-5	TRBD1	TRBJ1-5	few	CASGIDREPDWNQPQHF	TGTGCTAGTGGTATCGACAGGGAGCCCGACTGGAATCAGCCCCAGCATTTT
TRBV5-1	-	TRBJ2-1	-	CASSLARGLYNEQFF	TGCGCCAGCAGCTTGGCAAGGGGCTTATACAATGAGCAGTTCTTC
TRBV19	-	TRBJ2-2	few	CASSIDLGNTGELFF	TGTGCCAGTAGTATAGATCTAGGGAACACCGGGGAGCTGTTTTTT
TRBV5-1	-	TRBJ2-5	-	CASSLAQGKETQYF	TGCGCCAGCAGCTTGGCCCAGGGGAAAGAGACCCAGTACTTC
TRBV7-2	TRBD2	TRBJ2-3	-	CASSLEATGGGRTQYF	TGTGCCAGCAGCTTAGAGGCGACGGGGGGGGGTAGGACGCAGTATTTT
TRBV19	TRBD1	TRBJ1-2	-	CASSIAATGGYGYTF	TGTGCCAGTAGTATAGCCGCGACAGGGGGCTATGGCTACACCTTC
TRBV5-1	-	TRBJ2-3	-	CASSLAGPGVDTQYF	TGCGCCAGCAGCTTGGCCGGTCCGGGTGTAGATACGCAGTATTTT
TRBV6-1	TRBD1	TRBJ2-7	-	CASGETGGYEQYF	TGTGCCAGTGGGGAGACAGGGGGTTACGAGCAGTACTTC
TRBV5-1	TRBD2	TRBJ2-3	-	CASTRTSGTSTDTQYF	TGCGCCAGCACCAGGACTAGCGGGACTAGCACAGATACGCAGTATTTT
TRBV5-1	TRBD1	TRBJ1-1	-	CASSLGFGQGNTEAFF	TGCGCCAGCAGCTTGGGGTTCGGACAGGGGAACACTGAAGCTTTCTTT
TRBV2	-	TRBJ2-6	once	CASSEWGMWDTSPGGANVLTF	TGTGCCAGCAGTGAATGGGGTATGTGGGACACTTCCCCGGGAGGGGCCAACGTCCTGACTTTC
TRBV5-1	TRBD1	TRBJ1-6	few	CASRQGQGDSPLHF	TGCGCCAGCAGACAAGGACAGGGCGATTCACCCCTCCACTTT
TRBV2	TRBD1	TRBJ1-2	-	CASSESRQGFGYTF	TGTGCCAGCAGTGAATCGAGACAGGGTTTTGGCTACACCTTC
TRBV7-8	TRBD1	TRBJ1-1	-	CASSLGTGGSTEAFF	TGTGCCAGCAGCTTAGGGACAGGGGGTTCCACTGAAGCTTTCTTT
TRBV11-3	-	TRBJ1-1	-	CASSSDLTGSEAFF	TGTGCCAGCAGCTCAGACCTGACAGGTTCTGAAGCTTTCTTT
TRBV4-1	-	TRBJ1-2	few	CASSQTLGSGYGYTF	TGCGCCAGCAGCCAAACCCTAGGATCGGGCTATGGCTACACCTTC
TRBV11-3	-	TRBJ1-2	medium-sized	CASSLASVPSYGYTF	TGTGCCAGCAGCTTAGCGTCCGTTCCCAGCTATGGCTACACCTTC
TRBV5-4	-	TRBJ2-3	once	CASSPPLTDTQYF	TGTGCCAGCAGCCCCCCGCTAACAGATACGCAGTATTTT
TRBV7-9	TRBD1	TRBJ2-7	-	CASSVDRAGSSYEQYF	TGTGCCAGCAGCGTCGACAGGGCTGGGAGCTCCTACGAGCAGTACTTC
TRBV23-1	TRBD2	TRBJ2-7	-	CASSREGCYEQYF	TGCGCCAGCAGTCGGGAGGGATGCTACGAGCAGTACTTC
TRBV5-4	TRBD1	TRBJ1-6	-	CASSQDRSNSPLHF	TGTGCCAGCAGCCAGGACAGGTCCAATTCACCCCTCCACTTT
TRBV18	-	TRBJ1-6	-	CASSPNSGGKNSPLHF	TGTGCCAGCTCACCAAACTCCGGGGGTAAAAATTCACCCCTCCACTTT
TRBV5-1	TRBD1	TRBJ1-2	few	CASSAGTGGFYGYTF	TGCGCCAGCAGCGCCGGGACAGGGGGCTTCTATGGCTACACCTTC
TRBV18	-	TRBJ2-2	-	CASSPLIEPDRTGELFF	TGTGCCAGCTCACCGCTGATCGAACCAGACAGGACCGGGGAGCTGTTTTTT
TRBV27	TRBD1	TRBJ2-1	-	CASSSQGAYNEQFF	TGTGCCAGCAGTTCACAGGGGGCCTACAATGAGCAGTTCTTC
TRBV11-2	-	TRBJ1-6	-	CASSFGRAYGALHF	TGTGCCAGCAGCTTCGGACGGGCCTACGGGGCCCTCCACTTT
TRBV21-1	-	TRBJ2-7	-	CASSTWTGGLLLEQYF	TGTGCCAGCAGCACCTGGACAGGGGGCCTCCTCTTGGAGCAGTACTTC
TRBV29-1	-	TRBJ2-7	-	CSVRGPGHRVYEQYF	TGCAGCGTTCGCGGACCGGGACATCGGGTCTACGAGCAGTACTTC
TRBV6-1	-	TRBJ2-7	once	CASSGQGSSLSGYEQYF	TGTGCCAGCAGTGGGCAGGGGAGCAGTTTAAGTGGTTACGAGCAGTACTTC
TRBV2	-	TRBJ2-1	once	CASSERGFYNEQFF	TGTGCCAGCAGTGAGCGGGGATTTTACAATGAGCAGTTCTTC
TRBV5-4	-	TRBJ2-7	-	CASSLDGYEQYF	TGTGCCAGCAGCTTGGACGGGTACGAGCAGTACTTC
TRBV11-2	-	TRBJ2-7	-	CASSPDYSSYEQYF	TGTGCCAGCAGCCCAGACTATTCATCCTACGAGCAGTACTTC
TRBV11-3	TRBD1	TRBJ1-6	once	CASSLGTGNSPLHF	TGTGCCAGCAGCTTGGGGACAGGGAATTCACCCCTCCACTTT
TRBV5-1	-	TRBJ2-7	-	CASSREGLGYEQYF	TGCGCCAGCAGCAGAGAGGGCTTGGGTTACGAGCAGTACTTC
TRBV9	TRBD1	TRBJ1-6	-	CASSVERGQGTGERSPLHF	TGTGCCAGCAGCGTAGAGAGGGGGCAGGGGACAGGGGAGAGATCACCCCTCCACTTT
TRBV19	-	TRBJ2-2	-	CASEGSTGELFF	TGTGCCAGCGAAGGGAGCACCGGGGAGCTGTTTTTT
TRBV9	TRBD2	TRBJ2-5	-	CASSAGGLAVKETQYF	TGTGCCAGCAGCGCCGGGGGACTAGCGGTTAAAGAGACCCAGTACTTC
TRBV11-3	-	TRBJ1-6	few	CASQGDGSPLHF	TGTGCCAGCCAAGGGGATGGTTCACCCCTCCACTTT
TRBV19	TRBD1	TRBJ1-5	once	CASSDRAGRNQPQHF	TGTGCCAGCTCCGACAGGGCGGGACGCAATCAGCCCCAGCATTTT
TRBV5-1	TRBD2	TRBJ2-1	-	CASSSGVGTSGTGEQFF	TGCGCCAGCAGCTCCGGCGTCGGGACTAGCGGGACAGGTGAGCAGTTCTTC
TRBV10-3	-	TRBJ1-1	-	CAIRAHQGNTEAFF	TGTGCCATCAGGGCCCACCAGGGGAACACTGAAGCTTTCTTT
TRBV4-1	TRBD1	TRBJ1-4	-	CASSQGTGMTNEKLFF	TGCGCCAGCAGCCAAGGGACAGGGATGACTAATGAAAAACTGTTTTTT
TRBV14	-	TRBJ2-3	-	CASSHSREMTDTQYF	TGTGCCAGCAGTCACTCACGTGAAATGACAGATACGCAGTATTTT